The entry below describes one T cell receptor (beta chain). The antigen is not known. This specimen belongs to a study of T-cell memory formation after mild COVID-19. Study-level points and caveats: Still unconfirmed is whether the second-wave clones peaking on day 37 recognized SARS-CoV-2. Largely, contracting CD4+ clones fell within CM and EM, and contracting CD8+ clones within EMRA. Clones contracting over day 15 to 85 were CD4/CD8 balanced, with later expanders leaning CD4+.

TCRdb itself ran the 5' RACE reads through MiXCR, one entry per CDR3 protein. This table holds around 530,000 distinct CDR3 sequences, about 20% found once. CDR3 length: 17 amino acids. The V and J ends lost 5 bases and 2 bases respectively, with 21 bases between them. The germline V gene has CDR1 PRHDT and CDR2 FYEKMQ (reference sequence). This sequence originates from an adult woman who had mild COVID-19 (a few samples of this study predate the infection). Cell type and time point are not known. The sequencing sample was made of PBMCs or a T cell subset sorted from them (not recorded which). The chain employs TRBV13 and TRBJ2-5; D may be TRBD1 or TRBD2 (5 bases each). CDR3 in amino acids: CASSQQNRTPGQETQYF. The DNA for the CDR3 is TGTGCCAGCAGCCAACAAAACAGGACCCCGGGGCAAGAGACCCAGTACTTC.